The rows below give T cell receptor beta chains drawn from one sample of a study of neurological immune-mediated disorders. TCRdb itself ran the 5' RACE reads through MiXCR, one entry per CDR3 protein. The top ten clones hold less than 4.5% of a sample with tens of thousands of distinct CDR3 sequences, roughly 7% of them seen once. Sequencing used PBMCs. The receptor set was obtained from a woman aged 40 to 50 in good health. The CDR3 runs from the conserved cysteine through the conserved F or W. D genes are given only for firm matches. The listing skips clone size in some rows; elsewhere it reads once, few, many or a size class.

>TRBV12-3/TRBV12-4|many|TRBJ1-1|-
CASSRPGTEAFF
TGTGCCAGCAGCCGTCCGGGCACTGAAGCTTTCTTT
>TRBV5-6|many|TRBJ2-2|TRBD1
CASSSDRAGGELFF
TGTGCCAGCAGCTCGGACAGGGCGGGCGGGGAGCTGTTTTTT
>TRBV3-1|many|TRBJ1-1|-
CASSQGRGTEAFF
TGTGCCAGCAGCCAAGGGAGAGGTACTGAAGCTTTCTTT
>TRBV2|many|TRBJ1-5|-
CASSERYPNQPQHF
TGTGCCAGCAGTGAAAGGTATCCCAATCAGCCCCAGCATTTT
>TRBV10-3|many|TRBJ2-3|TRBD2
CAISEGGGQTDTQYF
TGTGCCATCAGTGAGGGCGGGGGGCAAACAGATACGCAGTATTTT
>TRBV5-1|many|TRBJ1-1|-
CASSSGRGRANTEAFF
TGCGCCAGCAGCTCCGGGCGGGGGAGGGCGAACACTGAAGCTTTCTTT
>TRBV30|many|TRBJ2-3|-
CAWSRGPDTQYF
TGTGCCTGGAGCCGCGGACCAGATACGCAGTATTTT
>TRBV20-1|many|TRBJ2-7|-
CSASPDIPEQYF
TGCAGTGCTAGTCCCGACATTCCCGAGCAGTACTTC
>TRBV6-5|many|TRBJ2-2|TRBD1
CASSYKAGGTGELFF
TGTGCCAGCAGTTACAAAGCAGGGGGTACCGGGGAGCTGTTTTTT
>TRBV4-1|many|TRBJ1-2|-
CASSQEGREIYGYTF
TGCGCCAGCAGCCAAGAGGGCAGGGAGATCTATGGCTACACCTTC
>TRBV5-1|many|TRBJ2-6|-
CASSLGPSGANVLTF
TGCGCCAGCAGCTTGGGACCGTCTGGGGCCAACGTCCTGACTTTC
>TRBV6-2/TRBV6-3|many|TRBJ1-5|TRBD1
CASSYTGDSNQPQHF
TGTGCCAGCAGTTACACAGGGGATAGCAATCAGCCCCAGCATTTT
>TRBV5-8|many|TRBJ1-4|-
CASSLATGHSWDEKLFF
TGTGCCAGCAGCTTGGCCACAGGCCACTCGTGGGATGAAAAACTGTTTTTT
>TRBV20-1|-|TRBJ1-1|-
CSASVTGLNTEAFF
TGCAGTGCTAGTGTAACAGGGTTGAACACTGAAGCTTTCTTT
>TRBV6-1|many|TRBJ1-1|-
CASSWGRNTEAFF
TGTGCCAGCAGCTGGGGACGGAACACTGAAGCTTTCTTT
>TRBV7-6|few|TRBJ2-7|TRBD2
CASSFRLAASYEQYF
TGTGCCAGCAGCTTCCGACTAGCGGCTTCCTACGAGCAGTACTTC
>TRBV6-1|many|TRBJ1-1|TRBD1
CASSIQTGGGDTEAFF
TGTGCCAGCAGTATCCAAACAGGGGGAGGGGACACTGAAGCTTTCTTT
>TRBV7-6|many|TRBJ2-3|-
CASSLATIRADTQYF
TGTGCCAGCAGCTTAGCGACGATAAGGGCAGATACGCAGTATTTT
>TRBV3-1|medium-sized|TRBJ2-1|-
CASSQSAREVQFF
TGTGCCAGCAGCCAATCCGCCCGTGAGGTGCAGTTCTTC
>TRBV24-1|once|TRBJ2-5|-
CATSAGHEGAENQYF
TGTGCCACCAGTGCGGGCCATGAAGGAGCAGAGAACCAGTACTTC
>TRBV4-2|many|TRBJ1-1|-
CASSHATPVGTEAFF
TGTGCCAGCAGCCATGCTACGCCAGTCGGCACTGAAGCTTTCTTT
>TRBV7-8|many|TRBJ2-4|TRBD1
CASSPDRERILGKNIQYF
TGTGCCAGCAGCCCCGACAGGGAAAGGATACTAGGCAAAAACATTCAGTACTTC
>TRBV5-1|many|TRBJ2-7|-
CASDRRNKENEQYF
TGCGCCAGCGACAGGAGGAATAAAGAAAACGAGCAGTACTTC
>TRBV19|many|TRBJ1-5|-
CASSMPVSNQPQHF
TGTGCCAGTAGTATGCCGGTGAGCAATCAGCCCCAGCATTTT